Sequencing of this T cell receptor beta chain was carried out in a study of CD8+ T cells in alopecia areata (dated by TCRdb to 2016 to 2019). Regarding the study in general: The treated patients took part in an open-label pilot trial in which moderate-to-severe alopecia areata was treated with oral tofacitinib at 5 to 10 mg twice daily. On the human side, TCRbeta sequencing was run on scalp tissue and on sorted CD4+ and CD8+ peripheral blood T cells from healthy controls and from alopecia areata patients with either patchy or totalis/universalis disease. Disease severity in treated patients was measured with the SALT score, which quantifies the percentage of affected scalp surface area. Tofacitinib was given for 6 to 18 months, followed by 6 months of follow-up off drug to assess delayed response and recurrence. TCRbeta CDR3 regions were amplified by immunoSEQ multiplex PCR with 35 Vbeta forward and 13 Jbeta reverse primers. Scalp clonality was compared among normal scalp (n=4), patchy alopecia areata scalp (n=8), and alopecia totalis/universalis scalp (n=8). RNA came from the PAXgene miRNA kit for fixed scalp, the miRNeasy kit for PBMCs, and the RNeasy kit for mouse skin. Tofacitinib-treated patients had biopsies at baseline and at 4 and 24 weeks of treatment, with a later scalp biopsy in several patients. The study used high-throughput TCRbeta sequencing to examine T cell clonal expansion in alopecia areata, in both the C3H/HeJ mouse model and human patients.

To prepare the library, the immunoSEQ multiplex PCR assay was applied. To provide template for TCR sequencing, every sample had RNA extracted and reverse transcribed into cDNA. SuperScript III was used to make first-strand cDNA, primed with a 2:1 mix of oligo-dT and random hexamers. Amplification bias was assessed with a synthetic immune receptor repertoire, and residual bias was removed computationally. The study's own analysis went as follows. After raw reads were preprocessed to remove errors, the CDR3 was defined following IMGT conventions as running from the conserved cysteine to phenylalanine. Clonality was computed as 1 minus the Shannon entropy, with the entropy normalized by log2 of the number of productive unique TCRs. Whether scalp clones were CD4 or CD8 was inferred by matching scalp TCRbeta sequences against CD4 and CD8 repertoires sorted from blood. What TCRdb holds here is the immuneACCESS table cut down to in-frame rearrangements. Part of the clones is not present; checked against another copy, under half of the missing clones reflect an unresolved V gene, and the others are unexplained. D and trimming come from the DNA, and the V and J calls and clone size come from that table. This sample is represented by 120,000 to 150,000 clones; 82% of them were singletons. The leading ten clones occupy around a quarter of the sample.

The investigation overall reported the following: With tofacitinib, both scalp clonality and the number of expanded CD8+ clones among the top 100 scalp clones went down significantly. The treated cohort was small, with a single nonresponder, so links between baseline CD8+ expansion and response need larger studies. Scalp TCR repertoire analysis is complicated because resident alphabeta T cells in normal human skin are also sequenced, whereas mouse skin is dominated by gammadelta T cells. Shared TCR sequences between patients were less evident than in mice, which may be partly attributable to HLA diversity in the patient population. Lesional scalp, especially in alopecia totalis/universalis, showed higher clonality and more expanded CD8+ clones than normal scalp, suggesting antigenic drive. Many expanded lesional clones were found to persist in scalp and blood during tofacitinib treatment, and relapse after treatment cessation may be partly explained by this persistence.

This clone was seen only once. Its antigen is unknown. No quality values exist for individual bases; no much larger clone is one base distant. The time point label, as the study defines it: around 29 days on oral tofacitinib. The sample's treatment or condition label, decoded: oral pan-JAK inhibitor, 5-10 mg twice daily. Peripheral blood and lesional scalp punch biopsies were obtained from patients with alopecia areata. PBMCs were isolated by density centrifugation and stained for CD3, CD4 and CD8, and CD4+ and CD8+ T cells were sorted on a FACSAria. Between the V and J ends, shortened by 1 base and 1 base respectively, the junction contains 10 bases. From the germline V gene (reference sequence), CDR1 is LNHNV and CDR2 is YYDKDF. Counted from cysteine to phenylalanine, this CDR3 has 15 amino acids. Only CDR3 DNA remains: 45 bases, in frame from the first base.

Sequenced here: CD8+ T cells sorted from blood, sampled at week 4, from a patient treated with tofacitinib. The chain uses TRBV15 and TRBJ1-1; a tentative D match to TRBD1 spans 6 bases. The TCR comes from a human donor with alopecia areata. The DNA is TGTGCCACCAGCAGAGTCGGGGGGCCGAACACTGAAGCTTTCTTT. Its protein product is CATSRVGGPNTEAFF.